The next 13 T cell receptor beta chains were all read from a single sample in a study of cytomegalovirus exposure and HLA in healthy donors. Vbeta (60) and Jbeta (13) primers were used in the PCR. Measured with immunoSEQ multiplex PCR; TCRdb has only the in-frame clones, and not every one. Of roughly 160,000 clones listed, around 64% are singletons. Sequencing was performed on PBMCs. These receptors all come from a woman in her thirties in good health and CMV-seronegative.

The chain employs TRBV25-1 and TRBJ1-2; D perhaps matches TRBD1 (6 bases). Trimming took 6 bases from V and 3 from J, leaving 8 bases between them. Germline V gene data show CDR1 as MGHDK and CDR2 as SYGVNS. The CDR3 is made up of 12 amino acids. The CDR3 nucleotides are TGTGCCAGCAGACAGGGTGACTATGGCTACACCTTC. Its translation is CASRQGDYGYTF.

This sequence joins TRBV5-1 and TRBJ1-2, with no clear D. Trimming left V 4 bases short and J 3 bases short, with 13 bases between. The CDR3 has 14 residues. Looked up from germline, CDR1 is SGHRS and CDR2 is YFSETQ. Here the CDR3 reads CASSLGSSDYGYTF. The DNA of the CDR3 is TGCGCCAGCAGCCTCGGGAGTTCCGACTATGGCTACACCTTC.

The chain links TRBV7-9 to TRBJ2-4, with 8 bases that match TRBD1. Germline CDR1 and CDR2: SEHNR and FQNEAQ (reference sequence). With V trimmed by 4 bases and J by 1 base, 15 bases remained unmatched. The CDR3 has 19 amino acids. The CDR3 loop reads CASSSSTSWTGWAKNIQYF. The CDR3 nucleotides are TGTGCCAGCAGCTCCTCGACCTCCTGGACAGGGTGGGCCAAAAACATTCAGTACTTC.

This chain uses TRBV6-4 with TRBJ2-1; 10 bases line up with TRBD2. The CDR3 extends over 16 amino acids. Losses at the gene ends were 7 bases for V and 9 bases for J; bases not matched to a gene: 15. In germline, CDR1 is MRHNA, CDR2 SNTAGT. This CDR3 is CASKVWALLAGFEQFF. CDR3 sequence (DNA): TGTGCCAGCAAGGTGTGGGCGTTACTAGCGGGATTTGAGCAGTTCTTC.

CDR3 coding DNA: TGTGCCAGCAGTTACTCCCCCGGCAGGGTCCATGAGCAGTTCTTC. It translates to CASSYSPGRVHEQFF. The chain recombines TRBV6-5 with TRBJ2-1; tentatively, D is TRBD1 (5 bases). The CDR3 runs 15 residues. V was pared by 0 bases and J by 8 bases, with 14 bases between. Germline V gene lookup returns CDR1 MNHEY and CDR2 SVGAGI.

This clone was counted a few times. CDR3 residues: CASSQASSAYTQYF. CDR3 DNA: TGTGCCAGCAGCCAGGCCAGCAGCGCATATACGCAGTATTTT. V is TRBV4-2 and J is TRBJ2-3, with D hard to call. The CDR3 sequence is 14 residues long. The germline gives CDR1 LGHNA, CDR2 YNFKEQ. Between the trimmed V and J ends, which lost 3 bases and 7 bases, there was a span of 14 bases.

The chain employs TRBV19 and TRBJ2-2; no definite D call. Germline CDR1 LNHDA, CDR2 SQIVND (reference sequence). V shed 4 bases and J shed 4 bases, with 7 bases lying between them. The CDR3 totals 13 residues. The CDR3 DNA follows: TGTGCCAGTAGTAGTAGTCCCACCGGGGAGCTGTTTTTT. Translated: CASSSSPTGELFF. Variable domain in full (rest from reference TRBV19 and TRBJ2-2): DGGITQSPKYLFRKEGQNVTLSCEQNLNHDAMYWYRQDPGQGLRLIYYSQIVNDFQKGDIAEGYSVSREKKESFPLTVTSAQKNPTAFYLCASSSSPTGELFFGEGSRLTVL.

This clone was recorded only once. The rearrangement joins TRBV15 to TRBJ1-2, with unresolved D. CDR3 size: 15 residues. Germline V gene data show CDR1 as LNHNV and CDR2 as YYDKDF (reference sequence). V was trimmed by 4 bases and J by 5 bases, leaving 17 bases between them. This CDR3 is CATSNDVGRPYGYTF. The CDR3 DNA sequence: TGTGCCACCAGCAATGACGTGGGCAGGCCTTATGGCTACACCTTC.

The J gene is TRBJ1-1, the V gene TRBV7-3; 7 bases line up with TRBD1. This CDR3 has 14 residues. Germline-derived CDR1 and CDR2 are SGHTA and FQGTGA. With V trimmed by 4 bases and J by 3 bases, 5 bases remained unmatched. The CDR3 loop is CASSYQGGDTEAFF. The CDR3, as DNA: TGTGCCAGCAGCTATCAGGGGGGTGACACTGAAGCTTTCTTT.

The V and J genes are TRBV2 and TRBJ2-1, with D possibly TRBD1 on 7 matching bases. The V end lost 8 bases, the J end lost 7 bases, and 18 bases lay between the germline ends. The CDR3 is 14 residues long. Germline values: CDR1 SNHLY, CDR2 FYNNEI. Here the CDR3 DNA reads TGTGCCAGCGGGGGGAACAGGGGATTAAATGAGCAGTTCTTC. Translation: CASGGNRGLNEQFF.

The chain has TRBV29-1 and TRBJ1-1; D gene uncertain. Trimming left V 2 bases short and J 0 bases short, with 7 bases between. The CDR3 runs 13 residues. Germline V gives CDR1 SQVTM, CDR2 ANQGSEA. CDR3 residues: CSVEQIMNTEAFF. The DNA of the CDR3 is TGCAGCGTTGAACAGATAATGAACACTGAAGCTTTCTTT.

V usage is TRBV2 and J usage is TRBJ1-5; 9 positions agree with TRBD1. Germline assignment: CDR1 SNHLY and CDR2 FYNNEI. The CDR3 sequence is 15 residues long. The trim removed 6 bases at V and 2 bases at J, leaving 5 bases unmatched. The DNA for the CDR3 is TGTGCCAGCAGCGGGGACAGGGTTGGCAATCAGCCCCAGCATTTT. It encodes CASSGDRVGNQPQHF.

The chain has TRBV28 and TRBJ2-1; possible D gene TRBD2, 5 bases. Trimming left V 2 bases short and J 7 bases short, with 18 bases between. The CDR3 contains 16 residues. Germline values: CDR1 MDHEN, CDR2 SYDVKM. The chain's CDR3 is CASSLVWTSEWNEQFF. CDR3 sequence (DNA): TGTGCCAGCAGTTTAGTCTGGACTTCCGAGTGGAATGAGCAGTTCTTC.